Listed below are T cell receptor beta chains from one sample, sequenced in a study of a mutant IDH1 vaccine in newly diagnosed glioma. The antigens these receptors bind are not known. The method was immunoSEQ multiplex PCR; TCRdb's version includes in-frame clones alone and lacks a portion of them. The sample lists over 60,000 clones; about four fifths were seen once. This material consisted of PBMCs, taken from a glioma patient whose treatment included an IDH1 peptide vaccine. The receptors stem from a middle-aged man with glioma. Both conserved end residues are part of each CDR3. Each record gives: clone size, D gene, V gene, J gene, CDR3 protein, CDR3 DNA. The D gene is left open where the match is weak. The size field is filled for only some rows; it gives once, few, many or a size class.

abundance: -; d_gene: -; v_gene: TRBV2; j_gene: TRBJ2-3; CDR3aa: CASSSRRDTDTQYF; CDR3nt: TGTGCCAGCAGTTCTCGACGGGACACAGATACGCAGTATTTT
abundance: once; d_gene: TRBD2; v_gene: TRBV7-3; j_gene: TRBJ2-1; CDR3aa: CASSRIGLASDEQFF; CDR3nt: TGTGCCAGCAGCCGGATCGGACTAGCGAGCGATGAGCAGTTCTTC
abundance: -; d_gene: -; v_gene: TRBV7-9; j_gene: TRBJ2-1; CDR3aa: CASSLQYNEQFF; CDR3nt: TGTGCCAGCAGCTTACAATACAATGAGCAGTTCTTC
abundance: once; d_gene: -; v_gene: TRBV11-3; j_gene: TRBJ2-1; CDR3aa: CASSSRTNDNEQFF; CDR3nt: TGTGCCAGCAGCTCCCGGACCAACGACAATGAGCAGTTCTTC
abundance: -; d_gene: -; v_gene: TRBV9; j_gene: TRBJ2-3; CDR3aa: CASSVTGSTDTQYF; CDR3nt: TGTGCCAGCAGCGTAACAGGGAGCACAGATACGCAGTATTTT
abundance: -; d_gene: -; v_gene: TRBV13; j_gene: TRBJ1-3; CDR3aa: CASSWRGGNTIYF; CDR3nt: TGTGCCAGCAGCTGGCGGGGGGGAAACACCATATATTTT
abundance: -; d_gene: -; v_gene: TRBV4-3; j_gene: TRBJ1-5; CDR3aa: CASSPGPSNQPQHF; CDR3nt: TGCGCCAGCAGCCCGGGACCTAGCAATCAGCCCCAGCATTTT
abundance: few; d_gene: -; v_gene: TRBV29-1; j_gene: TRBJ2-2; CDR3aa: CSVERRGVPGELFF; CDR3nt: TGCAGCGTTGAACGGCGTGGTGTACCCGGGGAGCTGTTTTTT
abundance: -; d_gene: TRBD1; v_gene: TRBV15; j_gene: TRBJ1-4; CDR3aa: CATSRMGQGYEKLFF; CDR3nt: TGTGCCACCAGCAGGATGGGACAGGGGTATGAAAAACTGTTTTTT
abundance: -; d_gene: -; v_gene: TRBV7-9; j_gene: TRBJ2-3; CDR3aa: CASGGTDTQYF; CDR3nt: TGTGCCAGCGGCGGGACAGATACGCAGTATTTT
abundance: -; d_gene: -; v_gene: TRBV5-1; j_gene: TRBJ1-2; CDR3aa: CASSLERHGYTF; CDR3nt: TGCGCCAGCAGCTTGGAGAGGCACGGCTACACCTTC
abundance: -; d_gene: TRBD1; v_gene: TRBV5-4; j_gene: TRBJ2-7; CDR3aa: CASSVTGVYEQYF; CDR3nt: TGTGCCAGCAGCGTTACAGGGGTCTACGAGCAGTACTTC